This T cell receptor beta chain was captured in a study of cytomegalovirus exposure and HLA in healthy donors. Turning to the study itself: As an earlier analysis found, around 190 million T cells yielded 95 million to 130 million unique TCR beta sequences.

Overall study results and limits: The listing of approximately 160 TCR beta chains classed them as cytomegalovirus-associated. Excluded were some V segments that proved indistinguishable, including TRBV6-2 and TRBV6-3.

The CDR3 is made up of 13 amino acids. CDR1 SNHLY and CDR2 FYNNEI come from the germline V gene. Comment on this clone: The target antigen is unknown.

13 Jbeta primers and 60 Vbeta primers were used for the PCR. This table comes from immunoSEQ multiplex PCR, and its TCRdb copy is limited to in-frame clones, with some not included. The profile covers about 190,000 clones, with about four fifths appearing a single time and approximately 14% taken by the ten largest. The specimen was PBMCs. The clonotype comes from a woman aged 25 to 39 in good health and CMV-seropositive. The gene calls are TRBV2 and TRBJ2-3; 8 bases match TRBD1. The CDR3 bases are TGTGCTGGTTGGACAGGGTTCACAGATACGCAGTATTTT. This codes for CAGWTGFTDTQYF.